The 32 T cell receptor beta chains in this list originate from one sample, sequenced in a study of T cells after yellow fever vaccination. TCRdb re-called the 5' RACE reads through MiXCR, storing one row per CDR3 protein. The sample consists of roughly 400,000 distinct CDR3 sequences, over 15% of them appearing once. This specimen consisted of PBMCs, obtained before the yellow fever booster vaccination. The receptors originated from a man in his late teens or twenties who received the YFV17D yellow fever vaccine.

This clonotype turned up a few times. This chain links TRBV24-1 with TRBJ1-2; 11 bases match TRBD1. Trimming took 4 bases from V and 7 from J; bases not matched to a gene: 7. This CDR3 is 15 amino acids long. Germline loops: CDR1 KGHDR, CDR2 SFDVKD. The CDR3 spells CATSDPDRGRGGYTF. The CDR3 DNA follows: TGTGCCACCAGTGACCCGGACAGGGGGCGAGGTGGCTACACCTTC.

This clonotype was seen only a few times. This chain joins TRBV7-2 and TRBJ1-5; D possibly corresponds to TRBD1 (5 bases). CDR1 is SGHTA, CDR2 FQGNSA, per germline. V was clipped by 5 bases and J by 4 bases, with 12 bases between them. This CDR3 spans 14 amino acids. Here the CDR3 DNA reads TGTGCCAGCAGCGTTGATCGGGGGAATCAGCCCCAGCATTTT. It is translated as CASSVDRGNQPQHF.

This clonotype was counted once. The genes are TRBV12-3 or TRBV12-4 and TRBJ1-1; D gene unclear. V was clipped by 5 bases and J by 1 base, with 11 bases between them. The CDR3 length is 14 residues. In nucleotides, the CDR3 is TGTGCCAGCAGTCCCCGTAGTGAGAACACTGAAGCTTTCTTT. Its translation is CASSPRSENTEAFF.

This clonotype was recorded a few times. The V and J genes are TRBV6-5 and TRBJ2-7, with 7 bases fitting TRBD2. Germline V gene data show CDR1 as MNHEY and CDR2 as SVGAGI. The trim removed 4 bases at V and 2 bases at J, leaving 2 bases unmatched. This CDR3 has 13 amino acids. DNA of the CDR3: TGTGCCAGCAGTTCGGGACTACCCTACGAGCAGTACTTC. Protein: CASSSGLPYEQYF.

V usage is TRBV20-1 and J usage is TRBJ1-1; D is perhaps TRBD1 (5 bases). This CDR3 region has 15 residues. CDR1 is DFQATT and CDR2 is SNEGSKA in the germline V gene (reference sequence). The V end lost 3 bases, the J end lost 0 bases, and 14 bases lay between the germline ends. In DNA form, the CDR3 reads TGCAGTGCTAGTCACAGGAGGGTCATGAACACTGAAGCTTTCTTT. It translates to CSASHRRVMNTEAFF.

This clonotype has ten or more counts. The chain is built from TRBV12-3 or TRBV12-4 and TRBJ1-5, with 7 nucleotides matching TRBD1. This CDR3 is 13 amino acids long. V was pared by 3 bases and J by 7 bases, with 3 bases of the junction left unmatched. The CDR3 loop is CASSLAGGQPQHF. In nucleotides, the CDR3 is TGTGCCAGCAGTTTGGCAGGGGGGCAGCCCCAGCATTTT.

This clonotype was recorded a few times. The chain links TRBV4-3 to TRBJ1-1; 7 bases align to TRBD1. Germline trimming cut 4 bases from V and 3 bases from J; bases unmatched to any gene: 8. The germline gives CDR1 LGHNA, CDR2 YSLEER. The CDR3 runs 15 residues. The CDR3 DNA reads as TGCGCCAGCAGCCCCGGATGGGACAGAGACACTGAAGCTTTCTTT. Its translation: CASSPGWDRDTEAFF.

This CDR3 reads CASSLNEKLFF. The CDR3 DNA reads as TGTGCCAGCAGTCTTAATGAAAAACTGTTTTTT. This chain joins TRBV12-3 or TRBV12-4 and TRBJ1-4, with no clear D. Trimming stripped 5 bases from V and 4 bases from J, with 2 bases between. The CDR3 runs to 11 residues.

The gene calls are TRBV12-3 or TRBV12-4 and TRBJ2-2; 8 bases line up with TRBD2. Trimming took 7 bases from V and 0 from J; bases not matched to a gene: 7. The CDR3 has 16 residues. The CDR3 is CASIMGAGANTGELFF. The CDR3, as DNA: TGTGCCAGCATCATGGGAGCGGGGGCGAACACCGGGGAGCTGTTTTTT.

This clonotype was counted only a few times. This sequence joins TRBV12-3 or TRBV12-4 and TRBJ2-1; 11 bases map to TRBD1. The CDR3 runs 14 residues. Trimming cost V 5 bases and J 8 bases; bases outside gene matches: 5. As DNA, the CDR3 is TGTGCCAGCAGTCCGGACAGGGGGCGGGATGAGCAGTTCTTC. Its protein product is CASSPDRGRDEQFF.

The sample holds a few counts of this clonotype. CDR3 sequence: CSAPTRGSYNEQFF. The CDR3 DNA reads TGCAGTGCTCCGACTCGTGGATCTTACAATGAGCAGTTCTTC. The chain couples TRBV20-1 to TRBJ2-1; no firm D call. The CDR3 runs to 14 residues. The V end lost 5 bases, the J end lost 4 bases, and 15 bases lay between the germline ends. Germline CDR1 reads DFQATT; CDR2 reads SNEGSKA (reference sequence).

This clonotype was seen only a few times. The gene calls are TRBV20-1 and TRBJ2-2, with TRBD2 as a possible D gene (6 bases). This CDR3 spans 14 amino acids. The V and J ends lost 2 bases and 5 bases respectively, with 12 bases between them. CDR1 and CDR2 (germline): DFQATT, SNEGSKA (reference sequence). CDR3 residues: CSARSAGRTGELFF. The CDR3 bases are TGCAGTGCTAGAAGTGCGGGGCGTACCGGGGAGCTGTTTTTT.

In its sample, this clonotype was seen a few times. This chain links TRBV5-1 with TRBJ1-2; no clear D. CDR3 length: 13 amino acids. Between the trimmed V and J ends, which lost 0 bases and 3 bases, there was a span of 6 bases. Germline V gene data show CDR1 as SGHRS and CDR2 as YFSETQ. The CDR3 DNA sequence: TGCGCCAGCAGCTTGGCCGAATACTATGGCTACACCTTC. Amino acid sequence: CASSLAEYYGYTF. Based on the CDR3 plus reference TRBV5-1 and TRBJ1-2, the full variable domain is KAGVTQTPRYLIKTRGQQVTLSCSPISGHRSVSWYQQTPGQGLQFLFEYFSETQRNKGNFPGRFSGRQFSNSRSEMNVSTLELGDSALYLCASSLAEYYGYTFGSGTRLTVV.

There are a few counts of this clonotype. The CDR3 region is CASSFDGNRADTQYF. The CDR3 bases are TGCGCCAGCAGCTTTGATGGGAATCGGGCAGATACGCAGTATTTT. The chain joins TRBV5-1 to TRBJ2-3; D is uncertain. V dropped 2 bases and J dropped 4 bases, with 14 bases sitting between them. The CDR3 contains 15 residues. Germline assignment: CDR1 SGHRS and CDR2 YFSETQ.

In its sample, this clonotype was seen a few times. The chain is built from TRBV12-3 or TRBV12-4 and TRBJ1-4; D remains ambiguous. Trimming left V 2 bases short and J 4 bases short, with 8 bases between. The CDR3 spans 14 residues. CDR3 sequence: CASSLFMGNEKLFF. The CDR3 bases are TGTGCCAGCAGTTTATTTATGGGTAATGAAAAACTGTTTTTT.

This clonotype appeared a few times. The chain carries TRBV20-1 and TRBJ2-4; TRBD2 matches 12 bases. The CDR3 has 16 amino acids. Germline CDR1 is DFQATT and CDR2 is SNEGSKA (reference sequence). Trimming took 6 bases from V and 12 from J; bases not matched to a gene: 18. The CDR3 DNA reads as TGCAGTGCCTCTAACCCCCTAGCGGGGGGGACAAACCGTCAGTACTTC. Protein product: CSASNPLAGGTNRQYF.

The chain links TRBV5-1 to TRBJ2-1; unclear D gene. The CDR3 sequence is 16 residues long. Germline CDR1 reads SGHRS; CDR2 reads YFSETQ. V lost 0 bases and J 2 bases, leaving 12 bases between the germline ends. DNA for the CDR3: TGCGCCAGCAGCTTGGCCTTGGGGTTGACCTACAATGAGCAGTTCTTC. Its protein product is CASSLALGLTYNEQFF.

V and J are TRBV18 and TRBJ1-6, with TRBD1 identical over 8 bases. Trimming cost V 8 bases and J 9 bases; bases outside gene matches: 9. Per germline, CDR1 KGHSH and CDR2 LQKENI. The CDR3 is made up of 14 amino acids. The DNA for the CDR3 is TGTGCCAGCGCCCCCGGGACAGGTCCTTCACCCCTCCACTTT. Translation gives CASAPGTGPSPLHF. The full variable domain, completed using reference TRBV18 and TRBJ1-6, is NAGVMQNPRHLVRRRGQEARLRCSPMKGHSHVYWYRQLPEEGLKFMVYLQKENIIDESGMPKERFSAEFPKEGPSILRIQQVVRGDSAAYFCASAPGTGPSPLHFGNGTRLTVT.

CDR3 residues: CASSRNPSPIGSTDTQYF. CDR3 in DNA: TGTGCCAGCAGCCGAAACCCCTCACCCATAGGGAGCACAGATACGCAGTATTTT. The J gene is TRBJ2-3, the V gene TRBV14; D is uncertain. The germline V gene encodes CDR1 SGHDN and CDR2 FVKESK. Trimming removed 4 bases at V and 0 bases at J, with 20 bases between. This CDR3 is 18 amino acids long.

This clonotype occurred once. The V call is TRBV4-1, the J call TRBJ1-3; D ambiguous. Germline V gene lookup returns CDR1 MGHRA and CDR2 YSYEKL. V lost 1 base and J 3 bases, leaving 13 bases between the germline ends. The CDR3 runs to 16 residues. CDR3 in DNA: TGCGCCAGCAGCCAAGGATCGCGGGTCCTTGGAAACACCATATATTTT. This codes for CASSQGSRVLGNTIYF.

The chain joins TRBV10-1 to TRBJ2-7; D is possibly TRBD1 (6 bases). V was pared by 3 bases and J by 3 bases, with 18 bases between. Germline CDR1 is WNHNN and CDR2 is SYGVQD (reference sequence). The length of the CDR3 is 16 residues. The CDR3 nucleotides are TGCGCCAGCAGTGATCTTCGTGGGGGCGTTATCTACGAGCAGTACTTC. Translating it yields CASSDLRGGVIYEQYF.

This clonotype was counted between two and nine times. V is TRBV20-1 and J is TRBJ1-1; tentative D call: TRBD1 (6 bases). The CDR3 contains 14 residues. Deletions cut 1 base from V and 3 bases from J, with 12 bases between. The V gene's germline CDR1 is DFQATT and CDR2 SNEGSKA (reference sequence). The CDR3 protein is CSARVEEGDTEAFF. Here the CDR3 DNA reads TGCAGTGCTAGAGTCGAGGAGGGGGACACTGAAGCTTTCTTT.

A few counts support this clonotype. CDR3 sequence: CASSEWGRLAKNIQYF. The CDR3 coding sequence is TGTGCCAGCAGCGAATGGGGCCGGCTTGCCAAAAACATTCAGTACTTC. V usage is TRBV7-8 and J usage is TRBJ2-4, with a tentative D call TRBD1 (5 bases). Per the germline V gene, CDR1 is SGHVS and CDR2 is FQNEAQ. V gave up 5 bases and J gave up 1 base, with 15 bases separating them. The CDR3 covers 16 residues.

The chain links TRBV7-9 to TRBJ2-5; D uncertain. The CDR3 totals 15 residues. In germline, CDR1 is SEHNR, CDR2 FQNEAQ (reference sequence). Trimming shortened V by 1 base and J by 5 bases, and 14 bases separated the two germline ends. CDR3 DNA: TGTGCCAGCAGCTTAGATATGGTAGCAAAGGAGACCCAGTACTTC. This gives the protein CASSLDMVAKETQYF.

This clonotype came up a few times. The V gene is TRBV5-1, the J gene TRBJ1-1; TRBD1 might be the D (5 bases). Germline CDR1 reads SGHRS; CDR2 reads YFSETQ. Trimming stripped 0 bases from V and 13 bases from J, with 25 bases between. This CDR3 is 16 amino acids long. CDR3 sequence reads: CASSLGGGSRPRNGFF. CDR3 in DNA: TGCGCCAGCAGCTTGGGGGGCGGATCCAGGCCCCGAAACGGTTTCTTT.

This rearrangement joins TRBV7-3 to TRBJ1-1; the match to TRBD1 covers 8 bases. Germline V CDR1 and CDR2: SGHTA, FQGTGA. Losses at the gene ends were 5 bases for V and 0 bases for J; bases not matched to a gene: 11. This CDR3 spans 17 amino acids. CDR3 amino acids: CASSPKGTGSLNTEAFF. The CDR3 DNA reads TGTGCCAGCAGCCCGAAAGGGACAGGTTCTTTGAACACTGAAGCTTTCTTT.

The CDR3 sequence is CASPDSNTGELFF. In DNA form, the CDR3 reads TGTGCCAGCCCGGACTCGAACACCGGGGAGCTGTTTTTT. This sequence joins TRBV6-2 or TRBV6-3 and TRBJ2-2; D may be TRBD2 (5 bases). The germline V gene encodes CDR1 MNHEY and CDR2 SVGEGT. The CDR3 runs 13 residues. Trimming removed 8 bases from V and 0 bases from J, with 7 bases in between.

This clonotype was observed a handful of times. The CDR3 sequence is CASFRGEMMNTEAFF. The CDR3 nucleotides are TGCGCCAGCTTTAGGGGGGAGATGATGAACACTGAAGCTTTCTTT. The chain employs TRBV5-1 and TRBJ1-1, with D tentatively TRBD1 (6 bases). Per the germline V gene, CDR1 is SGHRS and CDR2 is YFSETQ. This CDR3 is 15 amino acids long. Trimming took off 7 bases at V and 0 bases at J, with 16 bases between the two ends.

CDR3 loop: CASLPSGGARGANEQFF. The CDR3 DNA is TGTGCCAGCCTTCCTAGCGGGGGGGCCCGGGGAGCCAATGAGCAGTTCTTC. J is TRBJ2-1 and V is TRBV18; TRBD2 matches 12 bases. This CDR3 is built from 17 residues. Per the germline V gene, CDR1 is KGHSH and CDR2 is LQKENI. V shed 8 bases and J 6 bases; nucleotides not matched to a gene: 14.

This clonotype was observed a handful of times. The V call is TRBV4-1, the J call TRBJ1-4, with 10 bases lining up with TRBD1. J gave up 6 bases and V 4 bases, and 8 bases lay outside the gene matches. Germline CDR1 MGHRA, CDR2 YSYEKL. There are 16 residues in the CDR3. The CDR3 reads CASSPRDRGLHEKLFF. For the CDR3, the DNA is TGCGCCAGCAGCCCCAGGGACAGGGGCCTACATGAAAAACTGTTTTTT.

The table lists this clonotype with a few counts. The rearrangement uses TRBV7-3 and TRBJ2-5, with D tentatively TRBD2 (5 bases). The CDR3 is 16 amino acids. Germline V gene data show CDR1 as SGHTA and CDR2 as FQGTGA. V was cut by 3 bases and J by 1 base, with 15 bases left in between. CDR3 bases: TGTGCCAGCAGCTTGAGGGAGCGGTACCTCCAAGAGACCCAGTACTTC. This sequence encodes CASSLRERYLQETQYF.

The genes are TRBV5-1 and TRBJ1-6, with 7 bases lining up with TRBD1. V dropped 4 bases and J dropped 8; count of bases not matched to a gene: 9. The germline gives CDR1 SGHRS, CDR2 YFSETQ. The CDR3 is 15 residues long. The chain's CDR3 is CASSPSTGLYSPLHF. The CDR3 DNA sequence: TGCGCCAGCAGCCCTTCGACAGGGCTCTATTCACCCCTCCACTTT.